This TCR beta chain was identified during a study of CD8 T cells in ankylosing spondylitis. Study results and limitations: Seemingly distinctive of ankylosing spondylitis blood was a TCR beta motif formed by eight highly homologous variants. According to the report, clones linked to the disease were significantly enriched in matched synovial fluid samples taken from ankylosing spondylitis patients.

Scientists made TCR beta libraries using quantitative 5'-RACE with molecular barcodes. TCRdb re-called the 5' RACE reads through MiXCR, storing one row per CDR3 protein. The sample lists 350,000 to 450,000 distinct CDR3 sequences, around 20% seen once, with approximately 14% in the top ten. The CDR3 extends over 13 amino acids. V lost 4 bases and J 4 bases, leaving 12 bases between the germline ends. CDR1 DFQATT and CDR2 SNEGSKA come from the germline V gene (reference sequence). Worth noting for this clonotype: Its antigen remains unknown.

The TCR was taken from a male donor with ankylosing spondylitis or in good health (not recorded which). V gene TRBV20-1 combines with J gene TRBJ2-3, with D possibly TRBD2 on 5 matching bases. The specimen sequenced was blood, either unsorted or a sorted T cell fraction (not recorded which). The CDR3 DNA is TGCAGTGCTAACGGGAACAGCGCAGATACGCAGTATTTT. It specifies CSANGNSADTQYF.